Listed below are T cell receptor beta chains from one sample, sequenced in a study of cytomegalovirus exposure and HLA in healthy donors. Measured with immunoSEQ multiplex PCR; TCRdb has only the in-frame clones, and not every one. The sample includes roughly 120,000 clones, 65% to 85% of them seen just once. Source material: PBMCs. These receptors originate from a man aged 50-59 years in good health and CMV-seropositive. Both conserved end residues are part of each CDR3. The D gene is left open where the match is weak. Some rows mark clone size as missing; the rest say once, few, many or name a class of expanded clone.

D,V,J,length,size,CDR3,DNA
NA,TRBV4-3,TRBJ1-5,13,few,CASSQGLNQPQHF,TGCGCCAGCAGCCAAGGGCTGAATCAGCCCCAGCATTTT
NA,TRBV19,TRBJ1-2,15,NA,CASSTTSQRRYGYTF,TGTGCCAGTAGTACCACCTCCCAGCGTAGATATGGCTACACCTTC
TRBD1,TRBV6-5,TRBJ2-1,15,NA,CASSIGQGALNEQFF,TGTGCCAGCAGCATCGGACAGGGGGCGTTAAATGAGCAGTTCTTC
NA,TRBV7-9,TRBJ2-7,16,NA,CSSSQSEHGLFYEQYF,TGTTCCAGCAGCCAGAGTGAGCACGGACTATTCTACGAGCAGTACTTC
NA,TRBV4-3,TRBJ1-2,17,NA,CASSQEFYGTGHYGYTF,TGCGCCAGCAGCCAAGAATTTTATGGTACAGGCCACTATGGCTACACCTTC
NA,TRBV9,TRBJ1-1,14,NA,CASSAPLVGTEAFF,TGTGCCAGCAGCGCTCCGTTGGTCGGTACTGAAGCTTTCTTT
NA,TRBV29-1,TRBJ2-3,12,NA,CSVAQGSYTQYF,TGCAGCGTTGCCCAGGGCAGCTATACGCAGTATTTT
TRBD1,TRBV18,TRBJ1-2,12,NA,CASSSDRDGYTF,TGTGCCAGCTCATCCGACAGGGATGGCTACACCTTC
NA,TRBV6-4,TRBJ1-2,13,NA,CARKKAMDYGYTF,TGTGCCAGGAAAAAAGCAATGGACTATGGCTACACCTTC
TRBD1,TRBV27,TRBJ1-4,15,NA,CASSRTGTGGEKLFF,TGTGCCAGCAGCCGGACCGGGACAGGAGGTGAAAAACTGTTTTTT
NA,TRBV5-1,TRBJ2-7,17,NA,CASRTSFRANQSYEQYF,TGCGCCAGCAGAACCTCCTTCAGGGCGAATCAATCCTACGAGCAGTACTTC
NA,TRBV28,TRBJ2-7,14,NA,CASRGRLSSYEQYF,TGTGCCAGCAGGGGGCGCCTGAGCTCCTACGAGCAGTACTTC
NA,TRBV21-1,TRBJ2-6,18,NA,CASSSGTGLYSGANVLTF,TGTGCCAGCAGCTCCGGGACAGGATTGTACTCTGGGGCCAACGTCCTGACTTTC
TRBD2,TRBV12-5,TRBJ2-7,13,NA,CASGSGVAYEQYF,TGTGCTAGTGGTAGCGGGGTGGCGTACGAGCAGTACTTC
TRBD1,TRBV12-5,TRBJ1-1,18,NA,CASGMKTGEYSENTEAFF,TGTGCTAGTGGTATGAAGACAGGGGAATATTCGGAGAACACTGAAGCTTTCTTT
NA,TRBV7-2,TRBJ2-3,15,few,CASSLGSGSLDTQYF,TGTGCCAGCAGCTTAGGATCGGGGTCTCTAGATACGCAGTATTTT
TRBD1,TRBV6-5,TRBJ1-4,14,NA,CASSRQGAHEKLFF,TGTGCCAGCAGCAGACAGGGGGCTCATGAAAAACTGTTTTTT
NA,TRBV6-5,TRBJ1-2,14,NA,CASSYSRGRDGYTF,TGTGCCAGCAGTTACTCGAGGGGGAGGGATGGCTACACCTTC
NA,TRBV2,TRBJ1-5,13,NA,CASKEAVNQPQHF,TGTGCCAGCAAAGAGGCAGTCAATCAGCCCCAGCATTTT
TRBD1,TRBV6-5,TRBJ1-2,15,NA,CASSSPGQPNYGYTF,TGTGCCAGCAGTTCCCCGGGACAGCCTAACTATGGCTACACCTTC